What follows are 10 T cell receptor beta chains derived from one specimen sequenced in a study of blood T cell repertoires in COVID-19. Libraries were prepared by immunoSEQ multiplex PCR; TCRdb keeps only in-frame clonotypes and omits some of them. The data contain about 64,000 clones, under 90% of them singletons. The specimen sequenced was peripheral blood. These receptors all stem from a middle-aged man with active COVID-19.

The gene calls are TRBV5-8 and TRBJ2-1, with D uncertain. The length of the CDR3 is 16 residues. The germline V gene encodes CDR1 SGHTS and CDR2 YDEGEE. V lost 0 bases, J lost 3 bases, and 13 bases lay in between. CDR3 nucleotide sequence: TGTGCCAGCAGCTTGGCCCGGGTAGTCGGCTACAATGAGCAGTTCTTC. Encoded protein: CASSLARVVGYNEQFF.

The chain carries TRBV28 and TRBJ2-3; 13 nucleotides agree with TRBD2. Germline values: CDR1 MDHEN, CDR2 SYDVKM. The V gene end was trimmed by 4 bases and the J gene end by 4 bases; junction bases not matched to a gene: 5. This CDR3 contains 16 residues. The CDR3 sequence is CASSSRLAGGADTQYF. In nucleotides, the CDR3 is TGTGCCAGCAGTTCTAGACTAGCGGGAGGTGCAGATACGCAGTATTTT.

The chain uses TRBV6-2 or TRBV6-3 and TRBJ2-6; the D gene is possibly TRBD2 (5 bases). Germline V CDR1 and CDR2: MNHEY, SVGEGT. Trimming pared 0 bases from V and 1 base from J, leaving 10 bases between. The CDR3 totals 17 residues. The CDR3 coding sequence is TGTGCCAGCAGTTACTCAACACGGGGTTCTGGGGCCAACGTCCTGACTTTC. It yields the protein CASSYSTRGSGANVLTF.

V is TRBV27 and J is TRBJ2-7; possible D gene TRBD1, 5 bases. Trimming took off 2 bases at V and 1 base at J, with 6 bases between the two ends. Germline-derived CDR1 and CDR2 are MNHEY and SMNVEV (reference sequence). CDR3 length: 13 residues. The CDR3 region has the DNA TGTGCCAGCAGTTTAAGACAGTCCTACGAGCAGTACTTC. This encodes CASSLRQSYEQYF.

Only a few counts were recorded for this clone. The chain joins TRBV6-5 to TRBJ1-5; D ambiguous. V lost 7 bases to trimming and J lost 1 base, with 8 bases between them. Looked up from germline, CDR1 is MNHEY and CDR2 is SVGAGI. The CDR3 has 13 residues. The CDR3, as DNA: TGTGCCAGCAAGTCGGTAAGCAATCAGCCCCAGCATTTT. It translates to CASKSVSNQPQHF.

The chain is built from TRBV5-1 and TRBJ2-5; weak D call: TRBD2 (7 bases). The CDR3 runs 15 residues. V lost 4 bases and J lost 2, with 15 bases in between. Germline CDR1 and CDR2: SGHRS and YFSETQ. CDR3 amino acids: CASSLRGGAQETQYF. In DNA form, the CDR3 reads TGCGCCAGCAGCCTAAGAGGGGGGGCTCAAGAGACCCAGTACTTC.

The gene calls are TRBV10-3 and TRBJ2-3; TRBD1 might be the D (7 bases). Germline V gene lookup returns CDR1 ENHRY and CDR2 SYGVKD. The CDR3 runs to 13 residues. The germline V and J ends were trimmed by 10 bases and 0 bases, with 11 bases remaining between them. In DNA, the CDR3 is TGTGCCAGGCGGGACAGTAGCACAGATACGCAGTATTTT. Residues: CARRDSSTDTQYF.

The chain recombines TRBV6-5 with TRBJ1-5, with a weak D call TRBD1 (6 bases). The CDR3 length is 13 residues. Trimming stripped 7 bases from V and 5 bases from J, with 12 bases between. CDR1 is MNHEY, CDR2 SVGAGI, per germline. CDR3 coding DNA: TGTGCCAGCAACGGCGGGGGCGATCAGCCCCAGCATTTT. It specifies CASNGGGDQPQHF.

The chain couples TRBV19 to TRBJ2-1, with D possibly matching TRBD1 (5 bases). CDR1 and CDR2 from the germline V gene are LNHDA and SQIVND (reference sequence). The CDR3 consists of 15 residues. V gave up 2 bases and J gave up 1 base, with 9 bases separating them. The CDR3 DNA reads TGTGCCAGTAGTATAAAAGGACAATCCTACAATGAGCAGTTCTTC. Its protein is CASSIKGQSYNEQFF.

This chain joins TRBV9 and TRBJ2-7, with 7 bases matching TRBD2. Per the germline V gene, CDR1 is SGDLS and CDR2 is YYNGEE. V lost 0 bases and J lost 5; bases outside the gene matches: 14. The CDR3 has 17 residues. CDR3 protein: CASSVEMGGETRNEQYF. The DNA of the CDR3 is TGTGCCAGCAGCGTAGAGATGGGGGGGGAAACTCGGAACGAGCAGTACTTC. Filled out from reference TRBV9 and TRBJ2-7, the complete variable domain reads DSGVTQTPKHLITATGQRVTLRCSPRSGDLSVYWYQQSLDQGLQFLIQYYNGEERAKGNILERFSAQQFPDLHSELNLSSLELGDSALYFCASSVEMGGETRNEQYFGPGTRLTVT.